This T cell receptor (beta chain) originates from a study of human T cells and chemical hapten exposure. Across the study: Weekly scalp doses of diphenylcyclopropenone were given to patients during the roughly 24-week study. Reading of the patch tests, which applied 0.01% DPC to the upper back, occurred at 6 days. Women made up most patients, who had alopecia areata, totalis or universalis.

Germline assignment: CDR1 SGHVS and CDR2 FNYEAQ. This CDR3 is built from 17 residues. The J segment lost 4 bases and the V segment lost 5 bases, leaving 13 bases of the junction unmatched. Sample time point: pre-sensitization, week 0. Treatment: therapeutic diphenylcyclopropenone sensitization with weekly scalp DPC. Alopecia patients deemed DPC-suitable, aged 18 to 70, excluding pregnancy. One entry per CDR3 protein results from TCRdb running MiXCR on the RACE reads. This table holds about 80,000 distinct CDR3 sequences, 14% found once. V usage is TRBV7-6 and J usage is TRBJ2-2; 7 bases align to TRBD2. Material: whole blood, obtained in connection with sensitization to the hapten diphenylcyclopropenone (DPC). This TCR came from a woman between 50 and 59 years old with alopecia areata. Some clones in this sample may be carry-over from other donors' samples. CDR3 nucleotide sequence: TGTGCCAGCAGCCCCCGCTCGGCGGGAGTGGTCACCGGGGAGCTGTTTTTT. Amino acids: CASSPRSAGVVTGELFF.